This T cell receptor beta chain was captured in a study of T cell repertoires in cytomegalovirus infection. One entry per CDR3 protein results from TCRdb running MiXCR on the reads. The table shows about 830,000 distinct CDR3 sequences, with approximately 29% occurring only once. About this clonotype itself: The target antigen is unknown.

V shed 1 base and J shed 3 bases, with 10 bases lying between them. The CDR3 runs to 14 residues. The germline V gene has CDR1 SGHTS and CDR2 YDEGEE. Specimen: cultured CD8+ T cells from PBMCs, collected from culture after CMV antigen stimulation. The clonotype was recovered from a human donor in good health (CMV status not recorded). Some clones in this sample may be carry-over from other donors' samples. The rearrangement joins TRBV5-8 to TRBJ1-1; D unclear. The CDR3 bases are TGTGCCAGCAGCTTGCGGAGAGGGCACACTGAAGCTTTCTTT. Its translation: CASSLRRGHTEAFF.